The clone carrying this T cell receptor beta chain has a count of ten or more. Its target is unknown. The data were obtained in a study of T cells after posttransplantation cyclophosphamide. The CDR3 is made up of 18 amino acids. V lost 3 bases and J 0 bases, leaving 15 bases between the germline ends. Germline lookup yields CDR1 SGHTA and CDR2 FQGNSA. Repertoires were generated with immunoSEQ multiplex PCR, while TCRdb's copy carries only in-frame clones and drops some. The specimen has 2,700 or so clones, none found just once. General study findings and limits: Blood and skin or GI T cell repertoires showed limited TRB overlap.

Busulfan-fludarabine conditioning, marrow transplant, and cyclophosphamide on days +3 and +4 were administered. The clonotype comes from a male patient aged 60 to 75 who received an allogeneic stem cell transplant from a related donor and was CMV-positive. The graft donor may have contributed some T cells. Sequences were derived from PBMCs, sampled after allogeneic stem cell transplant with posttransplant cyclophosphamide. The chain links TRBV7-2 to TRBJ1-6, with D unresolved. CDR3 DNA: TGTGCCAGCAGCTTTTGGGTCAGCGGGAGCTCCTATAATTCACCCCTCCACTTT. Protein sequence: CASSFWVSGSSYNSPLHF.